Shown below are 15 T cell receptor beta chains from a single sample sequenced in a study of CD8 T cells in Susac syndrome. RNA in amounts of about 0.5 to 1 ug was reverse transcribed with random hexamers. In TCRdb, the immunoSEQ multiplex PCR reads were re-called with MiXCR into one record per CDR3 protein. The sample has some 190,000 distinct CDR3 sequences; roughly 93% are singletons. Sequencing used CD4+ T cells from PBMCs. These receptors were obtained from a human donor with Susac syndrome.

The rearrangement uses TRBV28 and TRBJ2-7; 10 bases are shared with TRBD2. The CDR3 spans 16 residues. From germline, CDR1 is MDHEN and CDR2 SYDVKM. V shed 5 bases, J shed 3 bases, and the junction held 10 bases outside the gene matches. Here the CDR3 reads CASSPLGVAGGYEQYF. The DNA of the CDR3 is TGTGCCAGCAGTCCGCTTGGGGTAGCGGGGGGCTACGAGCAGTACTTC.

The chain is built from TRBV20-1 and TRBJ2-5; 11 bases line up with TRBD2. The junction had 12 bases not matched to a gene; V was cut back by 6 bases and J by 3 bases. Germline V gene lookup returns CDR1 DFQATT and CDR2 SNEGSKA (reference sequence). This CDR3 has 16 amino acids. The CDR3 loop is CSAGSIIAGGKETQYF. The CDR3 DNA reads as TGCAGTGCCGGATCAATCATAGCGGGGGGGAAAGAGACCCAGTACTTC.

V usage is TRBV3-1 and J usage is TRBJ1-5; no definite D call. V shed 4 bases and J shed 3 bases, with 7 bases lying between them. CDR1 is LGHDT and CDR2 is YNNKEL in the germline V gene (reference sequence). The CDR3 extends over 13 amino acids. The CDR3 sequence: CASSPQINQPQHF. The CDR3 DNA sequence: TGTGCCAGCAGCCCTCAAATCAATCAGCCCCAGCATTTT. Using reference TRBV3-1 and TRBJ1-5 for the parts outside the CDR3, the full variable domain is DTAVSQTPKYLVTQMGNDKSIKCEQNLGHDTMYWYKQDSKKFLKIMFSYNNKELIINETVPNRFSPKSPDKAHLNLHINSLELGDSAVYFCASSPQINQPQHFGDGTRLSIL.

The chain combines TRBV29-1 with TRBJ1-1, with no clear D. CDR1 and CDR2 from the germline V gene are SQVTM and ANQGSEA. V dropped 8 bases and J dropped 4 bases, with 11 bases sitting between them. The CDR3 extends over 11 amino acids. The chain's CDR3 is CSTQEGTEAFF. In DNA, the CDR3 is TGCAGCACTCAAGAAGGCACTGAAGCTTTCTTT.

The chain has TRBV30 and TRBJ1-2, with TRBD1 matching 7 bases. J lost 7 bases, V lost 7 bases, and 6 bases had no gene match. Germline V gene lookup returns CDR1 GTSNPN and CDR2 SVGIG (reference sequence). The CDR3 is 11 amino acids. The CDR3 spells CAYSTGFGYTF. The CDR3 DNA reads TGTGCCTACTCGACAGGGTTTGGCTACACCTTC.

This chain connects TRBV20-1 to TRBJ1-6; 9 bases map to TRBD1. The CDR3 totals 16 residues. V was clipped by 2 bases and J by 1 base; unmatched bases: 3. CDR1 DFQATT and CDR2 SNEGSKA come from the germline V gene (reference sequence). CDR3: CSARSGTGSYNSPLHF. CDR3 nucleotide sequence: TGCAGTGCTAGATCCGGGACAGGGTCCTATAATTCACCCCTCCACTTT.

This sequence joins TRBV4-1 and TRBJ2-3; unclear D gene. The germline V gene encodes CDR1 MGHRA and CDR2 YSYEKL. The CDR3 has 16 amino acids. Trimming left V 2 bases short and J 4 bases short, with 16 bases between. The CDR3 DNA reads TGCGCCAGCAGCCAATCCTTGACCCTCCTCCCAGATACGCAGTATTTT. Protein: CASSQSLTLLPDTQYF.

The V call is TRBV28, the J call TRBJ2-7; TRBD2 matches at 11 bases. The CDR3 has 13 amino acids. Looked up from germline, CDR1 is MDHEN and CDR2 is SYDVKM. The trim removed 6 bases at V and 2 bases at J, leaving 0 bases unmatched. The chain's CDR3 is CASRLAGAYEQYF. The CDR3 bases are TGTGCCAGCAGACTAGCGGGGGCCTACGAGCAGTACTTC.

This clonotype has only one observation. The rearrangement joins TRBV7-9 to TRBJ1-2, with 8 nucleotides matching TRBD1. The ends lost 5 bases at V and 8 bases at J; junction bases unmatched: 13. CDR1 is SEHNR and CDR2 is FQNEAQ in the germline V gene (reference sequence). The CDR3 runs 15 residues. CDR3 in DNA: TGTGCCAGCAGCCTTGACCTGGACAGGGCGCTAGGCTACACCTTC. Translating gives CASSLDLDRALGYTF.

This chain connects TRBV18 to TRBJ1-5, with D tentatively TRBD1 (5 bases). V was cut by 5 bases and J by 7 bases, with 18 bases left in between. The CDR3 extends over 15 amino acids. Germline lookup yields CDR1 KGHSH and CDR2 LQKENI. The CDR3 DNA reads as TGTGCCAGCTCATCCGGACAAGAGTGGGACCAGCCCCAGCATTTT. Residues: CASSSGQEWDQPQHF.

The rearrangement joins TRBV20-1 to TRBJ1-1; D is undetermined. The CDR3 loop spans 14 amino acids. V lost 2 bases and J lost 0, with 10 bases in between. Germline V gives CDR1 DFQATT, CDR2 SNEGSKA (reference sequence). The CDR3 DNA is TGCAGTGCTAGAAGGCCGGGAATGAACACTGAAGCTTTCTTT. It translates to CSARRPGMNTEAFF.

CDR3 loop: CASSHAGQGRGTEAFF. As DNA, the CDR3 is TGTGCCAGCAGCCACGCAGGACAGGGAAGAGGCACTGAAGCTTTCTTT. The chain uses TRBV4-2 and TRBJ1-1; 8 bases map to TRBD1. With 3 bases clipped from V and 4 bases from J, the junction kept 10 bases outside the gene matches. CDR1 and CDR2 (germline): LGHNA, YNFKEQ. This CDR3 is built from 16 residues.

V gene TRBV7-2 combines with J gene TRBJ2-7; 9 nucleotides match TRBD2. V lost 1 base, J lost 0 bases, and 7 bases stayed unmatched. CDR3 length equals 17 residues. Germline V gives CDR1 SGHTA, CDR2 FQGNSA. The CDR3 protein is CASSLDRVAGDSYEQYF. The CDR3 bases are TGTGCCAGCAGCTTAGATCGGGTAGCGGGGGACTCCTACGAGCAGTACTTC.

The chain couples TRBV20-1 to TRBJ1-5, with a possible D match to TRBD1 (6 bases). There are 16 residues in the CDR3. Germline V lookup: CDR1 DFQATT, CDR2 SNEGSKA (reference sequence). V lost 0 bases to trimming and J lost 0 bases, with 12 bases between them. DNA for the CDR3: TGCAGTGCTAGAGACAGGGGTGCCTATAGCAATCAGCCCCAGCATTTT. It yields the protein CSARDRGAYSNQPQHF.

The rearrangement links TRBV3-1 to TRBJ2-3; 7 bases match TRBD2. The CDR3 loop spans 15 amino acids. The J segment lost 11 bases and the V segment lost 0 bases, leaving 11 bases of the junction unmatched. Germline V lookup: CDR1 LGHDT, CDR2 YNNKEL (reference sequence). CDR3 nucleotide sequence: TGTGCCAGCAGCCAAGATGTTCCTAGCGGAAGTATGCAGTATTTT. Translation gives CASSQDVPSGSMQYF.